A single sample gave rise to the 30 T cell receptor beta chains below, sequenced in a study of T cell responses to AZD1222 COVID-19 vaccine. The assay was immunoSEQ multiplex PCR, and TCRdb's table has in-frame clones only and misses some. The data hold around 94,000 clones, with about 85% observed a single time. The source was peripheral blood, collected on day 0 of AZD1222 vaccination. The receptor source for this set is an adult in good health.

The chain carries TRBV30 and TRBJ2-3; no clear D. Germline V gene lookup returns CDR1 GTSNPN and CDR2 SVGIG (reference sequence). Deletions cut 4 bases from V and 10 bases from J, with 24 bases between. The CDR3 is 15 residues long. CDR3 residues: CAWTVIKARPGAQYF. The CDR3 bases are TGTGCCTGGACAGTCATAAAAGCGCGTCCGGGTGCGCAGTATTTT. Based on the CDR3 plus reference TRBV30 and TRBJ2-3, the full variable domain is SQTIHQWPATLVQPVGSPLSLECTVEGTSNPNLYWYRQAAGRGLQLLFYSVGIGQISSEVPQNLSASRPQDRQFILSSKKLLLSDSGFYLCAWTVIKARPGAQYFGPGTRLTVL.

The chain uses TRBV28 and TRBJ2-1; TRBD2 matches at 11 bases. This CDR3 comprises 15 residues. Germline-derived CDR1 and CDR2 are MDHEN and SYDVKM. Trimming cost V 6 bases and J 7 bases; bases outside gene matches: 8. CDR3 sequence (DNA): TGTGCCAGCAGATTAGCGGGAGGGCCGAATAATGAGCAGTTCTTC. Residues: CASRLAGGPNNEQFF.

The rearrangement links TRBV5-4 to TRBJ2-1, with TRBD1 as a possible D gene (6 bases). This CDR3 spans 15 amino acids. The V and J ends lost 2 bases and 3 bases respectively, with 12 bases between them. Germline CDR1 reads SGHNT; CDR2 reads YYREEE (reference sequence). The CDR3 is CASSFGQGNYNEQFF. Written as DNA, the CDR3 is TGTGCCAGCAGCTTTGGGCAGGGGAACTACAATGAGCAGTTCTTC.

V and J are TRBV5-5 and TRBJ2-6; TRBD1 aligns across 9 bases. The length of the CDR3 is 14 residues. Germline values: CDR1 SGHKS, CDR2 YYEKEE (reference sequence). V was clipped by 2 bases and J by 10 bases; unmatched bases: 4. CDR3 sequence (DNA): TGTGCCAGCAGCTTCCGGGACAGGGTGAACGTCCTGACTTTC. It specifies CASSFRDRVNVLTF.

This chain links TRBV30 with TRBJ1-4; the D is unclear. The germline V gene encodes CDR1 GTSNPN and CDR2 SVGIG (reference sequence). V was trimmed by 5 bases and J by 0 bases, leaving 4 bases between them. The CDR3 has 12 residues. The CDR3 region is CAWGATNEKLFF. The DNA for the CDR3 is TGTGCCTGGGGAGCAACTAATGAAAAACTGTTTTTT.

The CDR3 here is CASSLGTDTQYF. As DNA, the CDR3 is TGTGCCAGCAGCTTAGGTACAGATACGCAGTATTTT. V is TRBV7-9 and J is TRBJ2-3; D is unclear. The CDR3 is made up of 12 amino acids. Germline CDR1 reads SEHNR; CDR2 reads FQNEAQ (reference sequence). Trimming pared 1 base from V and 3 bases from J, leaving 2 bases between.

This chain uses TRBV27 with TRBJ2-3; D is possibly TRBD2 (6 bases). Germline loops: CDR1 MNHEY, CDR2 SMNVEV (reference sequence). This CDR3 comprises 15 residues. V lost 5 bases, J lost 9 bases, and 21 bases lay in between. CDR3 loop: CASSPSRDFLGTQYF. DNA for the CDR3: TGTGCCAGCAGTCCGTCCCGGGACTTTCTCGGGACGCAGTATTTT.

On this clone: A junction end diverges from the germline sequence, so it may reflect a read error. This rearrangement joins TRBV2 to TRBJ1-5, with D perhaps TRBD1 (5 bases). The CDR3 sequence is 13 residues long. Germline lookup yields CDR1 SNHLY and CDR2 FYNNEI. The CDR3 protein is CACRVGLYQPQHF. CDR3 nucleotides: TGTGCCTGCAGGGTTGGGTTGTATCAGCCCCAGCATTTT.

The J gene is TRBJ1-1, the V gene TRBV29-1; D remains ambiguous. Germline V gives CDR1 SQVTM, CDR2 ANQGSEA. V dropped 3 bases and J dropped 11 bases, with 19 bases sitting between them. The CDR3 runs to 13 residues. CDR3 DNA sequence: TGCAGCGTTGATCCAGGTTTGGATCCAGGTGCTTTCTTT. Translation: CSVDPGLDPGAFF.

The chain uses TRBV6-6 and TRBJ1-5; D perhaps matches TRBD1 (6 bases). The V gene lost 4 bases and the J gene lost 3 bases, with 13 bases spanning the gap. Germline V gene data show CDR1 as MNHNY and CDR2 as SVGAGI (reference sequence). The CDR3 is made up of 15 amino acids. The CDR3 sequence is CASSFYGQLNQPQHF. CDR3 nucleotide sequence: TGTGCCAGCAGTTTCTATGGACAGCTCAATCAGCCCCAGCATTTT.

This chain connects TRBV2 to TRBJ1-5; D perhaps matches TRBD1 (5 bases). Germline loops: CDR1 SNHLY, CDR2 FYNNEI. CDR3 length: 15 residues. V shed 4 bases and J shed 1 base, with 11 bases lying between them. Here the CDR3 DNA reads TGTGCCAGCAGTGTTTCAGGGAGAAGCAATCAGCCCCAGCATTTT. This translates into CASSVSGRSNQPQHF.

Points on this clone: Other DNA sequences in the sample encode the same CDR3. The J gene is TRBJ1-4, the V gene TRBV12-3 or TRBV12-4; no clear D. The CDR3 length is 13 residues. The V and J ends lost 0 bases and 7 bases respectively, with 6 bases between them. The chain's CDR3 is CASSLAGTEKLFF. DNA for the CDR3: TGTGCCAGCAGTTTAGCAGGTACTGAAAAACTGTTTTTT.

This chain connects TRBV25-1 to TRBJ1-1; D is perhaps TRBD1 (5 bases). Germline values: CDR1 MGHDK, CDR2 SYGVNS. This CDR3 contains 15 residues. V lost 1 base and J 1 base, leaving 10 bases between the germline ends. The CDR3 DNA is TGTGCCAGCAGTGAATTTGGGACCGGGAACACTGAAGCTTTCTTT. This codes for CASSEFGTGNTEAFF. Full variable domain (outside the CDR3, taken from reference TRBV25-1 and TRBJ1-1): EADIYQTPRYLVIGTGKKITLECSQTMGHDKMYWYQQDPGMELHLIHYSYGVNSTEKGDLSSESTVSRIRTEHFPLTLESARPSHTSQYLCASSEFGTGNTEAFFGQGTRLTVV.

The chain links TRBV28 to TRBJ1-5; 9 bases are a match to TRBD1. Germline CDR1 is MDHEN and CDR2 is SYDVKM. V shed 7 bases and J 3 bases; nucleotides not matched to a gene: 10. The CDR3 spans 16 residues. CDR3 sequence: CASTNRDRVYNQPQHF. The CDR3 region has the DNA TGTGCCAGCACAAATAGGGACAGGGTATACAATCAGCCCCAGCATTTT. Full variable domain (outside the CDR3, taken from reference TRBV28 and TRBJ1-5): DVKVTQSSRYLVKRTGEKVFLECVQDMDHENMFWYRQDPGLGLRLIYFSYDVKMKEKGDIPEGYSVSREKKERFSLILESASTNQTSMYLCASTNRDRVYNQPQHFGDGTRLSIL.

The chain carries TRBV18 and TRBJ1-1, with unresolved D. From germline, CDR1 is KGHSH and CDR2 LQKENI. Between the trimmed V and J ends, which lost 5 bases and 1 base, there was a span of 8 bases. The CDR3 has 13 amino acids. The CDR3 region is CASSAQKNTEAFF. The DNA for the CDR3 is TGTGCCAGCTCAGCACAAAAGAACACTGAAGCTTTCTTT. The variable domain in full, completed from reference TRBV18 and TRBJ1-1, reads NAGVMQNPRHLVRRRGQEARLRCSPMKGHSHVYWYRQLPEEGLKFMVYLQKENIIDESGMPKERFSAEFPKEGPSILRIQQVVRGDSAAYFCASSAQKNTEAFFGQGTRLTVV.

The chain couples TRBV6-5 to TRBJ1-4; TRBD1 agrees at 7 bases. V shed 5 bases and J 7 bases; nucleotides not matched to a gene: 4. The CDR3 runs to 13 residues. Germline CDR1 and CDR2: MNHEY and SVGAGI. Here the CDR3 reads CASSRQGTEKLFF. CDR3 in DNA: TGTGCCAGCAGTCGACAGGGAACTGAAAAACTGTTTTTT.

The CDR3 DNA reads as TGTGCCAGCAGCCTCCTTTCAGGGGAGGCGAATGGCTACACCTTC. This sequence encodes CASSLLSGEANGYTF. The chain carries TRBV3-1 (or the pseudogene TRBV3-2) and TRBJ1-2; D is possibly TRBD1 (6 bases). V lost 4 bases to trimming and J lost 6 bases, with 18 bases between them. This CDR3 has 15 residues. CDR1 is LGHDT, CDR2 YNNKEL, per germline (reference sequence).

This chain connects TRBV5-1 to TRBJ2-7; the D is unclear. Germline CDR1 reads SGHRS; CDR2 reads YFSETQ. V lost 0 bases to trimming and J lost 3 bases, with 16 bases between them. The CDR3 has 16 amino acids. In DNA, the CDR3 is TGCGCCAGCAGCTTGGCCGGCCAGCCGACTCTCTACGAGCAGTACTTC. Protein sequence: CASSLAGQPTLYEQYF.

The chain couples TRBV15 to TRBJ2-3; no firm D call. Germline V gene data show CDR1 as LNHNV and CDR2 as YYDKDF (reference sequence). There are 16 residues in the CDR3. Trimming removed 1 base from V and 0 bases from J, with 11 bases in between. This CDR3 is CATSRGVQPSTDTQYF. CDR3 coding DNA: TGTGCCACCAGCAGAGGTGTCCAGCCCAGCACAGATACGCAGTATTTT.

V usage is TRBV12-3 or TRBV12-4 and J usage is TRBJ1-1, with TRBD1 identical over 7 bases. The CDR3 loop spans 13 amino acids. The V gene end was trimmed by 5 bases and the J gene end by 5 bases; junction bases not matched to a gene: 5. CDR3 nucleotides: TGTGCCAGCAGTACAGGGGCTTTTACTGAAGCTTTCTTT. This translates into CASSTGAFTEAFF.

The CDR3 sequence: CASSPRDRDKRAFF. CDR3 in DNA: TGTGCCAGCAGCCCCAGGGACAGGGACAAAAGGGCTTTCTTT. The V gene is TRBV3-1 (or the pseudogene TRBV3-2), the J gene TRBJ1-1; TRBD1 matches at 9 bases. There are 14 residues in the CDR3. Germline-derived CDR1 and CDR2 are LGHDT and YNNKEL (reference sequence). Unmatched junction bases numbered 11, after V lost 4 bases and J lost 11 bases.

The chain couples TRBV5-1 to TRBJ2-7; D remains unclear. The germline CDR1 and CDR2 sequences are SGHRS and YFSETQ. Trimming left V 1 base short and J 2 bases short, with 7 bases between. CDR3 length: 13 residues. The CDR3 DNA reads TGCGCCAGCAGCTTGCCCGTCCCCTACGAGCAGTACTTC. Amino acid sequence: CASSLPVPYEQYF.

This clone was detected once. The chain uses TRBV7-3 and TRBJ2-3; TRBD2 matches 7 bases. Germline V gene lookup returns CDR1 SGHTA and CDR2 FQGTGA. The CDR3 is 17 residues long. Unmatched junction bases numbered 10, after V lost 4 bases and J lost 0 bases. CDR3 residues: CASSSAFGTTSTDTQYF. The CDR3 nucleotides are TGTGCCAGCAGCTCCGCTTTTGGGACTACTAGCACAGATACGCAGTATTTT.

The CDR3 DNA reads as TGTGCCAGCTCACCAGAAGCTATGAACACCGGGGAGCTGTTTTTT. As protein: CASSPEAMNTGELFF. The chain combines TRBV18 with TRBJ2-2; D unresolved. CDR3 length: 15 amino acids. V was clipped by 2 bases and J by 1 base, with 8 bases between them. The germline V gene has CDR1 KGHSH and CDR2 LQKENI. The full variable domain, completed using reference TRBV18 and TRBJ2-2, is NAGVMQNPRHLVRRRGQEARLRCSPMKGHSHVYWYRQLPEEGLKFMVYLQKENIIDESGMPKERFSAEFPKEGPSILRIQQVVRGDSAAYFCASSPEAMNTGELFFGEGSRLTVL.

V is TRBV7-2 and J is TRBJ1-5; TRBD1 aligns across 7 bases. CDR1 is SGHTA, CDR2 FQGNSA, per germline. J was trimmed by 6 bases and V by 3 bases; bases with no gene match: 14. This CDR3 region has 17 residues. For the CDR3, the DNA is TGTGCCAGCAGCTTCGTCCCGGGACAGCCCGGGGTTCAGCCCCAGCATTTT. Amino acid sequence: CASSFVPGQPGVQPQHF.

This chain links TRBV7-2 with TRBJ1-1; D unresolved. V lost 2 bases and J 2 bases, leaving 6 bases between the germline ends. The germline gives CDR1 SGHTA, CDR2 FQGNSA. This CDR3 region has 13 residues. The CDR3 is CASSLQTNTEAFF. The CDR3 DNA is TGTGCCAGCAGCTTACAGACTAACACTGAAGCTTTCTTT.

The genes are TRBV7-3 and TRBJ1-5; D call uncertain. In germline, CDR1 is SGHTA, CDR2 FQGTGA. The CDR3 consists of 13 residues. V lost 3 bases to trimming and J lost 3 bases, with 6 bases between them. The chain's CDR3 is CASSFRYNQPQHF. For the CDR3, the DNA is TGTGCCAGCAGCTTTCGGTACAATCAGCCCCAGCATTTT.

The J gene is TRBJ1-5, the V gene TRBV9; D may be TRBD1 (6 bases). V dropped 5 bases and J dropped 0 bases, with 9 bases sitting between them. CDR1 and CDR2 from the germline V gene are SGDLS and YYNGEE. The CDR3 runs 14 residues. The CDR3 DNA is TGTGCCAGCAGTGGGACACTTAGCAATCAGCCCCAGCATTTT. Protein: CASSGTLSNQPQHF.

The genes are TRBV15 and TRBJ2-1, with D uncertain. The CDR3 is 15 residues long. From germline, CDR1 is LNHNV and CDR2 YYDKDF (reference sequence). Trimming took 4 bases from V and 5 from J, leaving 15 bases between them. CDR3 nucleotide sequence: TGTGCCACCAGCATCAGCGTAAAAGAAGACAATGAGCAGTTCTTC. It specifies CATSISVKEDNEQFF.

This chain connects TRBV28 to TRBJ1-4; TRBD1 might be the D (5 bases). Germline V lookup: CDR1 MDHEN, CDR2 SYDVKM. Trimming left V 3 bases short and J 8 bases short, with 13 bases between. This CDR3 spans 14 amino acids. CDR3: CASSLGQGWEKLFF. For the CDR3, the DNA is TGTGCCAGCAGTTTGGGGCAGGGTTGGGAAAAACTGTTTTTT.